Listed below are T cell receptor beta chains from one sample, sequenced in a study of lymphopenia after photon versus proton radiotherapy. Sequencing was performed with immunoSEQ multiplex PCR; in TCRdb, only in-frame clones are kept and a portion is missing. The sample lists roughly 30,000 clones; just under 90% were seen once. Sample: peripheral blood, taken from a patient treated with proton-based radiotherapy. These receptors all come from a woman aged 60-75 years with cholangiocarcinoma. Some clones in this sample may be carry-over from other donors' samples. The CDR3 runs from the conserved cysteine through the conserved F or W. Fields, in order: clone size, J gene, V gene, D gene, CDR3 DNA, CDR3 protein. The D gene is left open where the match is weak. Not every row has a clone size; where given, it reads once, few, many or a size class.

abundance: .; j_gene: TRBJ1-5; v_gene: TRBV18; d_gene: .; CDR3nt: TGTGCCAGCTCACCACGGACAGCTAGCAATCAGCCCCAGCATTTT; CDR3aa: CASSPRTASNQPQHF
abundance: .; j_gene: TRBJ2-1; v_gene: TRBV15; d_gene: TRBD1; CDR3nt: TGTGCCACCAGCAGACCGGGACAGAAGAACAATGAGCAGTTCTTC; CDR3aa: CATSRPGQKNNEQFF
abundance: .; j_gene: TRBJ2-5; v_gene: TRBV29-1; d_gene: .; CDR3nt: TGCAGCGTTGAAGGGCCGGTACAAGAGACCCAGTACTTC; CDR3aa: CSVEGPVQETQYF
abundance: .; j_gene: TRBJ1-6; v_gene: TRBV6-1; d_gene: TRBD1; CDR3nt: TGTGCCAGCCGGACAGGGGAGGGATCACCCCTCCACTTT; CDR3aa: CASRTGEGSPLHF
abundance: .; j_gene: TRBJ2-7; v_gene: TRBV27; d_gene: TRBD1; CDR3nt: TGTGCCAGCAGTGGAGGGAAGTGGACAGGGGGCTGGAACGAGCAGTACTTC; CDR3aa: CASSGGKWTGGWNEQYF
abundance: once; j_gene: TRBJ2-7; v_gene: TRBV6-5; d_gene: TRBD1; CDR3nt: TGTGCCAGCACGGACAGGAGTTCCTACGAGCAGTACTTC; CDR3aa: CASTDRSSYEQYF
abundance: .; j_gene: TRBJ1-2; v_gene: TRBV5-4; d_gene: TRBD1; CDR3nt: TGTGCCAGCAGCTACCGGGACAGGGGGCATTGGGACTATGGCTACACCTTC; CDR3aa: CASSYRDRGHWDYGYTF
abundance: .; j_gene: TRBJ1-4; v_gene: TRBV4-1; d_gene: .; CDR3nt: TGCGCCAGCAGCCAAGGACTTCGGGATTCCCAGGGAAAACTGTTTTTT; CDR3aa: CASSQGLRDSQGKLFF
abundance: .; j_gene: TRBJ1-1; v_gene: TRBV25-1; d_gene: .; CDR3nt: TGTGCCAGCAGGGACACGAGGGGAGGTGAAGCTTTCTTT; CDR3aa: CASRDTRGGEAFF
abundance: .; j_gene: TRBJ1-1; v_gene: TRBV7-3; d_gene: .; CDR3nt: TGTGCCAGCAGCCCCCAGGGTAGGGGGAACACTGAAGCTTTCTTT; CDR3aa: CASSPQGRGNTEAFF
abundance: once; j_gene: TRBJ1-4; v_gene: TRBV6-4; d_gene: .; CDR3nt: TGTGCCAGCAGTGACCCGGGGCCCGAAAAACTGTTTTTT; CDR3aa: CASSDPGPEKLFF
abundance: .; j_gene: TRBJ2-2; v_gene: TRBV18; d_gene: TRBD1; CDR3nt: TGTGCCAGCTCACCACGATGGGACAGGTCGAACACCGGGGAGCTGTTTTTT; CDR3aa: CASSPRWDRSNTGELFF
abundance: .; j_gene: TRBJ2-7; v_gene: TRBV11-2; d_gene: .; CDR3nt: TGTGCCAGCATTAAGGCGGACAAGCAGTACTTC; CDR3aa: CASIKADKQYF
abundance: .; j_gene: TRBJ2-7; v_gene: TRBV7-9; d_gene: TRBD2; CDR3nt: TGTGCCAGCAGCTTAAGGCCCGGACTAGCGGGGTCCTACGAGCAGTACTTC; CDR3aa: CASSLRPGLAGSYEQYF